Below are 32 T cell receptor beta chains sequenced from a single sample in a study of T cells after yellow fever vaccination. TCRdb redid the calling of the 5' RACE reads with MiXCR, one entry per CDR3 protein. Among about 14,000 distinct CDR3 sequences listed, under 7.5% were seen once. The sequenced sample was PBMCs, either bulk or a sorted T-cell subset (CD4+, CD8+, memory, or dextramer-sorted; not recorded which), obtained on the day of the yellow fever booster vaccination. The receptor set was obtained from a man aged 18 to 30 who received the YFV17D yellow fever vaccine.

This clonotype was picked up many times. This chain connects TRBV5-6 to TRBJ2-5; weak D call: TRBD2 (5 bases). The CDR3 is made up of 13 amino acids. Germline assignment: CDR1 SGHDT and CDR2 YYEEEE. V was clipped by 3 bases and J by 5 bases, with 11 bases between them. The CDR3 protein is CASSSLAAETQYF. The CDR3 DNA reads TGTGCCAGCAGCTCTCTAGCTGCCGAGACCCAGTACTTC. Full variable domain (missing parts from reference TRBV5-6 and TRBJ2-5): DAGVTQSPTHLIKTRGQQVTLRCSPKSGHDTVSWYQQALGQGPQFIFQYYEEEERQRGNFPDRFSGHQFPNYSSELNVNALLLGDSALYLCASSSLAAETQYFGPGTRLLVL.

Many counts were recorded for this clonotype. The chain recombines TRBV5-1 with TRBJ2-7; 10 positions match TRBD1. The germline gives CDR1 SGHRS, CDR2 YFSETQ. V was clipped by 5 bases and J by 2 bases; unmatched bases: 19. This CDR3 contains 19 residues. The CDR3 nucleotides read TGCGCCAGCAGTGACCGAACCGGGACAGGGGTGGTCCGGACCTACGAGCAGTACGTC. Translating it yields CASSDRTGTGVVRTYEQYV.

This clonotype was found many times. This chain uses TRBV7-2 with TRBJ1-1; 7 nucleotides match TRBD1. The V gene end was trimmed by 0 bases and the J gene end by 5 bases; junction bases not matched to a gene: 3. The germline CDR1 and CDR2 sequences are SGHTA and FQGNSA. The CDR3 spans 14 residues. In DNA form, the CDR3 reads TGTGCCAGCAGCTTAGCGAGACAGGGAACTGAAGCTTTCTTT. Protein product: CASSLARQGTEAFF.

There are many counts of this clonotype. The V gene is TRBV12-3 or TRBV12-4, the J gene TRBJ2-1; a possible D gene is TRBD2 (6 bases). V lost 3 bases to trimming and J lost 5 bases, with 11 bases between them. This CDR3 has 14 amino acids. The CDR3 nucleotides read TGTGCCAGCAGTTTTGGAGGGGAGGACAATGAGCAGTTCTTC. Protein sequence: CASSFGGEDNEQFF.

This clonotype was counted many times. This rearrangement joins TRBV6-5 to TRBJ2-1; 8 bases line up with TRBD1. J gave up 4 bases and V 4 bases, and 3 bases lay outside the gene matches. Germline V gene sequence: CDR1 MNHEY, CDR2 SVGAGI. The CDR3 loop spans 14 amino acids. The CDR3 is CASSSGDRYNEQFF. For the CDR3, the DNA is TGTGCCAGCAGTTCCGGGGACAGGTACAATGAGCAGTTCTTC.

In this sample, this clonotype turned up many times. Its ends do not fully match the called genes, so a read error is possible. This rearrangement joins TRBV11-2 to TRBJ2-3; D may be TRBD1 or TRBD2 (5 bases each). Germline V gives CDR1 SGHAT, CDR2 FQNNGV. The CDR3 spans 13 residues. CDR3 nucleotides: TGTGCCAGCAGCCCAGGGACCACAGATACGCGGTATTTT. Translated, it gives CASSPGTTDTRYF.

This clonotype was found many times. J is TRBJ2-7 and V is TRBV7-9, with 8 bases aligning to TRBD2. Germline lookup yields CDR1 SEHNR and CDR2 FQNEAQ (reference sequence). The CDR3 is 14 residues long. V dropped 5 bases and J dropped 1; count of bases not matched to a gene: 4. The CDR3 loop is CASSPSGGSYEQYF. In DNA form, the CDR3 reads TGTGCCAGCAGCCCCTCGGGGGGGTCCTACGAGCAGTACTTC.

This clonotype was seen repeatedly, ten times or more. V usage is TRBV7-2 and J usage is TRBJ1-2; weak D call: TRBD1 (5 bases). The CDR3 length is 16 residues. The V and J ends lost 2 bases and 4 bases respectively, with 17 bases between them. Germline loops: CDR1 SGHTA, CDR2 FQGNSA. CDR3 in DNA: TGTGCCAGCAGCTTAACAGGAGGGACTCCCAGCTATGGCTACACCTTC. It yields the protein CASSLTGGTPSYGYTF.

This clonotype was found many times. The chain has TRBV6-1 and TRBJ2-1, with D possibly matching TRBD2 (5 bases). The CDR3 contains 12 residues. V was pared by 6 bases and J by 7 bases, with 10 bases between. The germline CDR1 and CDR2 sequences are MNHNS and SASEGT. CDR3 region: CASSRLWNEQFF. The CDR3 DNA reads TGTGCCAGCAGCCGACTATGGAATGAGCAGTTCTTC.

This clonotype was counted ten times or more. This chain connects TRBV4-3 to TRBJ1-4; 12 nucleotides line up with TRBD1. Losses at the gene ends were 0 bases for V and 13 bases for J; bases not matched to a gene: 9. The germline V gene has CDR1 LGHNA and CDR2 YSLEER. The CDR3 runs to 16 residues. The CDR3 loop reads CASSQDSGTGGVRLFF. The CDR3 DNA is TGCGCCAGCAGCCAAGACTCTGGGACAGGGGGCGTAAGACTGTTTTTT.

This clonotype has at least ten counts. V and J are TRBV10-1 and TRBJ2-3; 9 positions agree with TRBD2. Germline V gives CDR1 WNHNN, CDR2 SYGVQD (reference sequence). The CDR3 runs to 16 residues. J gave up 2 bases and V 3 bases, and 6 bases lay outside the gene matches. CDR3 protein: CASSESLAGYTDTQYF. CDR3 nucleotides: TGCGCCAGCAGTGAATCCCTAGCGGGGTACACAGATACGCAGTATTTT.

Judged by abundance, this clonotype is medium-sized (0.01 to 0.1%). The J gene is TRBJ2-1, the V gene TRBV20-1; 11 nucleotides line up with TRBD2. This CDR3 comprises 16 residues. Germline loops: CDR1 DFQATT, CDR2 SNEGSKA (reference sequence). Unmatched junction bases numbered 4, after V lost 3 bases and J lost 0 bases. DNA of the CDR3: TGCAGTGCTAGTGCCCTAGCGGGGGGCTCCTACAATGAGCAGTTCTTC. Translating it yields CSASALAGGSYNEQFF.

This clonotype was counted at least ten times. The chain uses TRBV2 and TRBJ1-5, with D perhaps matching TRBD1 (5 bases). V dropped 8 bases and J dropped 7 bases, with 12 bases sitting between them. CDR3 length: 12 amino acids. Germline loops: CDR1 SNHLY, CDR2 FYNNEI. The CDR3 nucleotides read TGTGCCAGCTCCAGGGTAACCCAGCCCCAGCATTTT. Residues: CASSRVTQPQHF.

This clonotype is medium-sized in the sample. The chain links TRBV20-1 to TRBJ2-2; D may be TRBD1 (6 bases). The germline gives CDR1 DFQATT, CDR2 SNEGSKA (reference sequence). This CDR3 is built from 14 residues. Trimming took off 1 base at V and 4 bases at J, with 10 bases between the two ends. CDR3 residues: CSARVPGATGELFF. The CDR3 DNA reads TGCAGTGCTAGAGTTCCAGGGGCCACCGGGGAGCTGTTTTTT.

By proportion, this clonotype is medium-sized (0.01 to 0.1%). The chain carries TRBV6-1 and TRBJ2-3; D is tentatively TRBD1 or TRBD2 (6 bases each). The V end was cut by 8 bases, the J end by 4 bases, with 13 bases between. The CDR3 has 13 residues. Germline V gives CDR1 MNHNS, CDR2 SASEGT. This CDR3 is CASGGLGADTQYF. In nucleotides, the CDR3 is TGTGCCAGCGGGGGGCTAGGCGCAGATACGCAGTATTTT.

This clonotype was recorded at least ten times. The rearrangement joins TRBV6-5 to TRBJ2-7; 8 bases map to TRBD1. The germline V gene has CDR1 MNHEY and CDR2 SVGAGI. The CDR3 consists of 14 residues. Germline trimming cut 6 bases from V and 6 bases from J; bases unmatched to any gene: 10. This CDR3 is CASRPEVRGPEQYV. DNA of the CDR3: TGTGCCAGCAGGCCCGAGGTCAGGGGGCCCGAGCAGTACGTC.

This clonotype is medium-sized (0.01 to 0.1%) in the sample. The J gene is TRBJ1-5, the V gene TRBV12-3 or TRBV12-4; 11 bases are a match to TRBD1. V was pared by 5 bases and J by 11 bases, with 8 bases of the junction left unmatched. CDR3 length: 14 residues. The CDR3 nucleotides are TGTGCCAGCAGTCCGGGACAGGGGGAGGGATCCCAGCATTTT. Its translation: CASSPGQGEGSQHF.

This clonotype is medium-sized (0.01 to 0.1%) within its sample. The genes are TRBV6-6 and TRBJ1-1; TRBD1 is a possible D gene (6 bases). Looked up from germline, CDR1 is MNHNY and CDR2 is SVGAGI (reference sequence). V was clipped by 4 bases and J by 5 bases, with 17 bases between them. This CDR3 region has 15 residues. This CDR3 is CASSSNQGRWTEAFF. Written as DNA, the CDR3 is TGTGCCAGCAGTTCTAATCAGGGGCGGTGGACTGAAGCTTTCTTT.

This clonotype was seen many times. The chain has TRBV13 and TRBJ1-1, with D maybe TRBD1 (5 bases). This CDR3 region has 13 residues. V lost 2 bases and J 6 bases, leaving 10 bases between the germline ends. The germline V gene encodes CDR1 PRHDT and CDR2 FYEKMQ (reference sequence). The DNA of the CDR3 is TGTGCCAGCAGCTTATTGAGGGGCCCTGAAGCTTTCTTT. Its protein product is CASSLLRGPEAFF.

Within the sample, this clonotype is medium-sized. The V gene is TRBV12-3 or TRBV12-4, the J gene TRBJ2-3; D is ambiguous. The CDR3 has 13 amino acids. V was shortened by 3 bases and J by 6 bases, with 10 bases between the two germline ends. The CDR3 bases are TGTGCCAGCAGTTTGTTAAGGGCCGATACGCAGTATTTT. Translated, it gives CASSLLRADTQYF.

This clonotype has at least ten counts. The chain recombines TRBV5-1 with TRBJ2-5; D remains ambiguous. This CDR3 is 15 amino acids long. Trimming took 4 bases from V and 1 from J, leaving 14 bases between them. CDR1 SGHRS and CDR2 YFSETQ come from the germline V gene. As DNA, the CDR3 is TGCGCCAGCAGCCCCGGCCATGGCAGCCAAGAGACCCAGTACTTC. This translates into CASSPGHGSQETQYF.

This chain uses TRBV11-2 with TRBJ2-3; no reliable D call. V was pared by 0 bases and J by 1 base, with 14 bases between. Germline V gene lookup returns CDR1 SGHAT and CDR2 FQNNGV. The CDR3 totals 17 residues. The CDR3 region is CASSLDVEAYRTDTQYF. The CDR3 DNA reads TGTGCCAGCAGCTTAGATGTGGAAGCGTATCGCACAGATACGCAGTATTTT.

This clonotype was counted ten times or more. The chain couples TRBV25-1 to TRBJ2-7, with TRBD1 identical over 7 bases. CDR3 length: 13 amino acids. Germline CDR1 is MGHDK and CDR2 is SYGVNS. V dropped 4 bases and J dropped 3; count of bases not matched to a gene: 3. The DNA for the CDR3 is TGTGCCAGCAGTGTAGCAGGGGGCTACGAGCAGTACGTC. As protein: CASSVAGGYEQYV.

This clonotype was recorded at least ten times. This sequence joins TRBV18 and TRBJ2-1, with D perhaps TRBD1 or TRBD2 (5 bases each). The CDR3 is 12 amino acids. Germline V lookup: CDR1 KGHSH, CDR2 LQKENI. Trimming cost V 2 bases and J 9 bases, with 8 bases left between them. The CDR3 sequence: CASSPERGEQFF. The DNA of the CDR3 is TGTGCCAGCTCACCAGAGAGGGGTGAGCAGTTCTTC.

By share, this clonotype counts as medium-sized. This sequence joins TRBV6-2 or TRBV6-3 and TRBJ1-6; no clear D gene. CDR3 length: 12 residues. Trimming took off 2 bases at V and 8 bases at J, with 4 bases between the two ends. Germline values: CDR1 MNHEY, CDR2 SVGEGT. This chain's CDR3 is CASSYRDSPLHF. CDR3 bases: TGTGCCAGCAGTTACCGGGATTCACCCCTCCACTTT.

This clonotype was counted at least ten times. The chain recombines TRBV27 with TRBJ2-6; D uncertain. The CDR3 spans 13 residues. Germline V CDR1 and CDR2: MNHEY, SMNVEV (reference sequence). The V and J ends lost 6 bases and 0 bases respectively, with 3 bases between them. The CDR3 spells CASRLSGANVLTF. The DNA for the CDR3 is TGTGCCAGCAGGCTCTCTGGGGCCAACGTCCTGACTTTC.

Many counts were recorded for this clonotype. This chain joins TRBV10-2 and TRBJ1-3; 7 bases are a match to TRBD1. Germline V gene lookup returns CDR1 WSHSY and CDR2 SAAADI. The CDR3 has 13 residues. V lost 7 bases and J lost 2; bases outside the gene matches: 2. CDR3 sequence reads: CASTDRAGNTIYF. CDR3 sequence (DNA): TGCGCCAGCACTGACAGGGCTGGAAACACCATATATTTT.

In this sample, this clonotype turned up many times. The chain carries TRBV20-1 and TRBJ1-5, with a tentative D call TRBD1 (6 bases). The CDR3 totals 16 residues. Trimming cost V 1 base and J 2 bases, with 15 bases left between them. CDR1 DFQATT and CDR2 SNEGSKA come from the germline V gene (reference sequence). DNA for the CDR3: TGCAGTGCTAGAGTCCGAGGCAGGGGTGGCAATCAGCCCCAGCATTTT. Encoded protein: CSARVRGRGGNQPQHF.

V and J are TRBV11-2 and TRBJ2-5, with D perhaps matching TRBD2 (6 bases). This CDR3 spans 11 amino acids. In germline, CDR1 is SGHAT, CDR2 FQNNGV. The V and J ends lost 10 bases and 5 bases respectively, with 11 bases between them. The CDR3 loop is CAIRRGETQYF. CDR3 nucleotides: TGTGCCATCCGGAGGGGCGAGACCCAGTACTTC.

The chain couples TRBV5-6 to TRBJ2-5; TRBD1 matches at 10 bases. The CDR3 runs to 15 residues. CDR1 and CDR2 from the germline V gene are SGHDT and YYEEEE. V dropped 4 bases and J dropped 5; count of bases not matched to a gene: 8. CDR3 protein: CASSRTGTGVETQYF. The CDR3, as DNA: TGTGCCAGCAGCCGGACCGGGACAGGGGTGGAGACCCAGTACTTC.

By its share, this clonotype is medium-sized. The chain has TRBV24-1 and TRBJ2-1; 8 bases are a match to TRBD1. V was pared by 1 base and J by 7 bases, with 8 bases of the junction left unmatched. The CDR3 has 16 residues. Germline V gene lookup returns CDR1 KGHDR and CDR2 SFDVKD. CDR3 DNA sequence: TGTGCCACCAGTGATTTCGGACAGGGATCGGGTAATGAGCAGTTCTTC. As protein: CATSDFGQGSGNEQFF.

This clonotype showed up many times. This rearrangement joins TRBV25-1 to TRBJ1-2, with TRBD1 identical over 7 bases. Per germline, CDR1 MGHDK and CDR2 SYGVNS. The CDR3 covers 13 residues. The V segment lost 4 bases and the J segment 6 bases; nucleotides outside the gene matches: 5. CDR3 loop: CASSVTGQNGYTF. The CDR3 DNA reads as TGTGCCAGCAGTGTTACGGGACAGAATGGCTACACCTTC.